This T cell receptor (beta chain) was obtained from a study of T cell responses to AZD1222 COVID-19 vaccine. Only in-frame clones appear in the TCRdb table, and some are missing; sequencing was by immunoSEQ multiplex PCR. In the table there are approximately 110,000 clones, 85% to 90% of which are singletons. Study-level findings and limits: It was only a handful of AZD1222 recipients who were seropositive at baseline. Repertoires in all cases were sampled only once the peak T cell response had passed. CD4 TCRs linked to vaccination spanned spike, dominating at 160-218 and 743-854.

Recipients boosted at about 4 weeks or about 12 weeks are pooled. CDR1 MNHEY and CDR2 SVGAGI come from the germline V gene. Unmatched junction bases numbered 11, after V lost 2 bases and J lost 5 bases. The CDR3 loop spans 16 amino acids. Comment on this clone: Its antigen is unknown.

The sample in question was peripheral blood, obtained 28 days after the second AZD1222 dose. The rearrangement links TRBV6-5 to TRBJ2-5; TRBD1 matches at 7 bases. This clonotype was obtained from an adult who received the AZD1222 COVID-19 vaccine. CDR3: CASSYTPATGTETQYF. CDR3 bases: TGTGCCAGCAGTTACACACCCGCGACAGGGACCGAGACCCAGTACTTC.